Listed below are T cell receptor beta chains from one sample, sequenced in a study of blood T cell repertoires in COVID-19. The protocol was immunoSEQ multiplex PCR, while the TCRdb copy is restricted to in-frame clones and leaves out a portion. In the table there are roughly 200,000 clones, 79% of which are singletons. Sequencing was done on a sample of peripheral blood. The receptors shown here come from a woman between 40 and 55 years old with COVID-19, enrolled during active disease. CDR3s include the opening cysteine and the closing phenylalanine or tryptophan. A D gene is named only where the DNA matches it firmly. Rows give clone size only sometimes, using once, few, many, or a class for an expanded clone.

clone size: -
V gene: TRBV6-5
D gene: TRBD1
J gene: TRBJ1-4
CDR3 protein: CASIFGTGGEKLFF
CDR3 DNA: TGTGCCAGCATCTTTGGGACAGGAGGTGAAAAACTGTTTTTT

clone size: few
V gene: TRBV2
D gene: TRBD1
J gene: TRBJ1-5
CDR3 protein: CASSVLGQRNQPQHF
CDR3 DNA: TGTGCCAGCAGCGTGTTGGGACAGAGAAATCAGCCCCAGCATTTT

clone size: -
V gene: TRBV23-1
D gene: -
J gene: TRBJ2-7
CDR3 protein: CATINRSNLYEQYF
CDR3 DNA: TGCGCCACCATCAACCGGAGTAACCTCTACGAGCAGTACTTC

clone size: -
V gene: TRBV12-3/TRBV12-4
D gene: -
J gene: TRBJ2-1
CDR3 protein: CASSLRTDEQFF
CDR3 DNA: TGTGCCAGCAGCCTTAGGACAGATGAGCAGTTCTTC

clone size: once
V gene: TRBV6-5
D gene: -
J gene: TRBJ1-2
CDR3 protein: CASSYPGTYGYTF
CDR3 DNA: TGTGCCAGCAGTTACCCAGGAACCTATGGCTACACCTTC

clone size: -
V gene: TRBV4-2
D gene: TRBD1
J gene: TRBJ1-1
CDR3 protein: CASSRSRDRFTEAFF
CDR3 DNA: TGTGCCAGCAGCCGAAGCCGGGACAGGTTCACTGAAGCTTTCTTT

clone size: -
V gene: TRBV23-1
D gene: TRBD1
J gene: TRBJ2-7
CDR3 protein: CASSLDRVPYEQYF
CDR3 DNA: TGCGCCAGCAGTCTAGACAGGGTGCCCTACGAGCAGTACTTC

clone size: -
V gene: TRBV3-1/TRBV3-2
D gene: -
J gene: TRBJ2-7
CDR3 protein: CASSLPGTSEQYF
CDR3 DNA: TGTGCCAGCAGCCTCCCCGGGACTTCCGAGCAGTACTTC

clone size: many
V gene: TRBV18
D gene: TRBD2
J gene: TRBJ2-3
CDR3 protein: CASSPTSASTDTQYF
CDR3 DNA: TGTGCCAGCTCACCCACTAGCGCCAGCACAGATACGCAGTATTTT

clone size: -
V gene: TRBV11-2
D gene: TRBD1
J gene: TRBJ1-2
CDR3 protein: CASRDTGDRGYTF
CDR3 DNA: TGTGCCAGCAGAGATACAGGGGACAGAGGCTACACCTTC

clone size: few
V gene: TRBV27
D gene: TRBD1
J gene: TRBJ2-6
CDR3 protein: CASSLGQGKSGANVLTF
CDR3 DNA: TGTGCCAGCAGCCTAGGACAGGGGAAATCTGGGGCCAACGTCCTGACTTTC

clone size: -
V gene: TRBV7-9
D gene: TRBD1
J gene: TRBJ2-7
CDR3 protein: CASSDVGTGSSYEQYF
CDR3 DNA: TGTGCCAGCAGCGACGTTGGGACAGGAAGCTCCTACGAGCAGTACTTC

clone size: -
V gene: TRBV6-1
D gene: -
J gene: TRBJ2-7
CDR3 protein: CASSEIIGGGNEQYF
CDR3 DNA: TGTGCCAGCAGTGAAATCATAGGGGGGGGCAACGAGCAGTACTTC

clone size: -
V gene: TRBV27
D gene: -
J gene: TRBJ2-5
CDR3 protein: CASSKTAIWETQYF
CDR3 DNA: TGTGCCAGCAGTAAGACAGCTATATGGGAGACCCAGTACTTC

clone size: -
V gene: TRBV6-4
D gene: TRBD2
J gene: TRBJ2-3
CDR3 protein: CASSPSGTWGDTQYF
CDR3 DNA: TGTGCCAGCAGTCCCAGCGGGACGTGGGGAGATACGCAGTATTTT

clone size: -
V gene: TRBV30
D gene: TRBD1
J gene: TRBJ1-4
CDR3 protein: CAWSAGTGSNEKLFF
CDR3 DNA: TGTGCCTGGAGTGCGGGGACAGGGTCTAATGAAAAACTGTTTTTT

clone size: -
V gene: TRBV6-2/TRBV6-3
D gene: TRBD1
J gene: TRBJ1-5
CDR3 protein: CASSYYRNRGNQPQHF
CDR3 DNA: TGTGCCAGCAGTTACTACCGCAACAGGGGTAATCAGCCCCAGCATTTT

clone size: -
V gene: TRBV2
D gene: -
J gene: TRBJ1-1
CDR3 protein: CASSSHEVNTEAFF
CDR3 DNA: TGTGCCAGCAGTTCACACGAGGTGAACACTGAAGCTTTCTTT

clone size: -
V gene: TRBV18
D gene: TRBD2
J gene: TRBJ2-2
CDR3 protein: CASSPRSLAGATGTGELFF
CDR3 DNA: TGTGCCAGCTCACCACGATCACTAGCGGGGGCAACGGGAACCGGGGAGCTGTTTTTT

clone size: -
V gene: TRBV4-1
D gene: -
J gene: TRBJ1-4
CDR3 protein: CASSQEARDATKGTNEKLFF
CDR3 DNA: TGCGCCAGCAGCCAAGAAGCACGGGATGCCACAAAGGGAACTAATGAAAAACTGTTTTTT

clone size: -
V gene: TRBV10-3
D gene: -
J gene: TRBJ1-5
CDR3 protein: CATMSDLGQPQHF
CDR3 DNA: TGTGCCACCATGAGTGATCTAGGTCAGCCCCAGCATTTT

clone size: -
V gene: TRBV2
D gene: -
J gene: TRBJ1-1
CDR3 protein: CASSETTQSTEAFF
CDR3 DNA: TGTGCCAGCAGTGAGACGACACAAAGTACTGAAGCTTTCTTT

clone size: few
V gene: TRBV30
D gene: TRBD1
J gene: TRBJ2-7
CDR3 protein: CAWGNGQGREQYF
CDR3 DNA: TGTGCCTGGGGGAACGGACAGGGTCGGGAGCAGTACTTC

clone size: few
V gene: TRBV2
D gene: -
J gene: TRBJ1-2
CDR3 protein: CASSTDSYYGYTF
CDR3 DNA: TGTGCCAGCAGCACGGACAGTTACTATGGCTACACCTTC

clone size: -
V gene: TRBV7-2
D gene: -
J gene: TRBJ1-2
CDR3 protein: CASSTPGQLHGYTF
CDR3 DNA: TGTGCCAGCAGCACGCCCGGACAACTCCATGGCTACACCTTC

clone size: -
V gene: TRBV18
D gene: -
J gene: TRBJ2-3
CDR3 protein: CASSPRSTPADTQYF
CDR3 DNA: TGTGCCAGCTCACCACGGTCCACACCTGCAGATACGCAGTATTTT

clone size: -
V gene: TRBV5-1
D gene: -
J gene: TRBJ2-2
CDR3 protein: CASSLVYPTGELFF
CDR3 DNA: TGCGCCAGCAGCTTGGTCTACCCCACCGGGGAGCTGTTTTTT

clone size: -
V gene: TRBV5-1
D gene: -
J gene: TRBJ2-3
CDR3 protein: CASNPTGNPTDTQYF
CDR3 DNA: TGCGCCAGCAACCCCACAGGGAATCCAACAGATACGCAGTATTTT

clone size: -
V gene: TRBV30
D gene: -
J gene: TRBJ1-6
CDR3 protein: CAWSVLESPLHF
CDR3 DNA: TGTGCCTGGAGTGTACTAGAATCACCCCTCCACTTT

clone size: -
V gene: TRBV12-5
D gene: -
J gene: TRBJ1-5
CDR3 protein: CASALGGYQPQHF
CDR3 DNA: TGTGCTAGTGCCTTGGGGGGGTATCAGCCCCAGCATTTT

clone size: few
V gene: TRBV6-5
D gene: TRBD2
J gene: TRBJ2-2
CDR3 protein: CASIFQRETTGELFF
CDR3 DNA: TGTGCCAGCATTTTCCAGCGGGAGACCACCGGGGAGCTGTTTTTT

clone size: -
V gene: TRBV14
D gene: -
J gene: TRBJ1-1
CDR3 protein: CASSQDFYSLNTEAFF
CDR3 DNA: TGTGCCAGCAGCCAAGATTTTTACAGTCTGAACACTGAAGCTTTCTTT

clone size: few
V gene: TRBV6-1
D gene: -
J gene: TRBJ2-3
CDR3 protein: CASSELMASRSDTQYF
CDR3 DNA: TGTGCCAGCAGTGAATTAATGGCTAGTCGGTCAGATACGCAGTATTTT

clone size: -
V gene: TRBV3-1/TRBV3-2
D gene: -
J gene: TRBJ1-2
CDR3 protein: CASSQGLRGYTF
CDR3 DNA: TGTGCCAGCAGCCAAGGACTAAGGGGCTACACCTTC

clone size: -
V gene: TRBV30
D gene: TRBD1
J gene: TRBJ1-1
CDR3 protein: CAWSVDLRQGRPFYAEAFF
CDR3 DNA: TGTGCCTGGAGTGTCGATTTAAGACAGGGGCGACCTTTCTACGCTGAAGCTTTCTTT